This is a list of T cell receptor beta chains from one sample in a study of STAT5B mutations in CD4+ large granular lymphocyte leukemia. Some clones are missing from TCRdb's copy, which holds only in-frame ones; the method was immunoSEQ multiplex PCR. The data show approximately 41,000 clones, 70% to 90% seen once. The sequenced material came from CD4+ T cells from blood buffy coats. The receptors were sampled from a human donor in good health. Each CDR3 is given with its conserved first and last residue. The order of the fields is CDR3 protein, CDR3 DNA, D gene, V gene, clone size, J gene. A D gene is named only where the DNA matches it firmly. The listing skips clone size in some rows; elsewhere it reads once, few, many or a size class.

CAWSAGGVGNTEAFF TGTGCCTGGAGCGCGGGGGGGGTCGGGAACACTGAAGCTTTCTTT - TRBV30 - TRBJ1-1
CASSPGQDTEAFF TGTGCCAGCTCACCCGGACAGGACACTGAAGCTTTCTTT TRBD1 TRBV18 - TRBJ1-1
CASSPSSGGYSYNEQFF TGCGCCAGCAGCCCGAGTAGCGGGGGGTACTCCTACAATGAGCAGTTCTTC TRBD2 TRBV5-1 - TRBJ2-1
CASSLGGDNTEAFF TGCGCCAGCAGCTTGGGGGGGGACAACACTGAAGCTTTCTTT - TRBV5-1 - TRBJ1-1
CASSAGTGFGEKLFF TGTGCCAGCAGCGCCGGGACGGGCTTCGGGGAAAAACTGTTTTTT - TRBV5-6 - TRBJ1-4
CASSNTGAVPQHF TGTGCCAGTAGTAACACGGGAGCCGTGCCCCAGCATTTT - TRBV19 - TRBJ1-5
CASSLDSSGNTIYF TGTGCCAGCAGCTTGGACAGCTCTGGAAACACCATATATTTT - TRBV5-4 - TRBJ1-3
CASSQDGTGVGNSPLHF TGTGCCAGCAGCCAAGATGGGACAGGGGTGGGTAATTCACCCCTCCACTTT TRBD1 TRBV4-2 - TRBJ1-6
CAWSRDGELFF TGTGCCTGGAGTCGTGACGGGGAGCTGTTTTTT - TRBV30 - TRBJ2-2
CASSTGQGETQYF TGTGCCAGCAGCACGGGACAGGGTGAGACCCAGTACTTC TRBD1 TRBV11-1 - TRBJ2-5
CASSAGQGLNIQYF TGTGCCAGCAGCGCAGGACAGGGGTTGAACATTCAGTACTTC TRBD1 TRBV11-3 - TRBJ2-4
CASSRRTGSEAFF TGTGCCAGCAGCCGCCGGACTGGATCTGAAGCTTTCTTT - TRBV4-2 few TRBJ1-1
CASSIPGQVYGYTF TGTGCCAGTAGTATCCCGGGACAGGTCTATGGCTACACCTTC TRBD1 TRBV19 - TRBJ1-2
CASSRISGSLRNEQFF TGTGCCAGCAGCCGGATCAGCGGGAGCTTACGGAATGAGCAGTTCTTC TRBD2 TRBV5-6 - TRBJ2-1
CASSIGGSNQPQHF TGTGCCAGTAGTATAGGGGGCAGCAATCAGCCCCAGCATTTT - TRBV19 - TRBJ1-5
CASSELDSNQPQHF TGTGCCAGCAGTGAATTGGACAGCAATCAGCCCCAGCATTTT - TRBV25-1 - TRBJ1-5
CASSFGKRDTGELFF TGTGCCAGCAGCTTCGGGAAACGGGACACCGGGGAGCTGTTTTTT - TRBV7-3 - TRBJ2-2
CASSFDGRGNGYTF TGTGCCAGCAGCTTTGACGGACGAGGTAATGGCTACACCTTC - TRBV27 - TRBJ1-2
CASRRGTENTGELFF TGTGCCAGCAGACGCGGGACAGAGAACACCGGGGAGCTGTTTTTT - TRBV7-3 - TRBJ2-2
CASSQGGWDIQYF TGTGCCAGCAGCCAGGGGGGCTGGGACATTCAGTACTTC - TRBV9 - TRBJ2-4
CASSLLAGTTEAFF TGTGCCAGCAGCCTGCTGGCAGGGACGACTGAAGCTTTCTTT - TRBV6-5 - TRBJ1-1
CASSLESSWGQETQYF TGTGCCAGCAGCTTAGAAAGCTCATGGGGGCAAGAGACCCAGTACTTC - TRBV7-3 - TRBJ2-5
CASSFGGADTGELFF TGCGCCAGCAGCTTTGGGGGCGCGGACACCGGGGAGCTGTTTTTT - TRBV5-1 - TRBJ2-2
CASRKRDNEQFF TGTGCCAGCAGGAAGAGAGACAATGAGCAGTTCTTC - TRBV27 - TRBJ2-1
CASTPDSGATYEQYF TGTGCCAGTACCCCTGATAGTGGCGCTACCTACGAGCAGTACTTC - TRBV19 once TRBJ2-7
CASTPLSRISSYEQYF TGTGCCAGCACCCCACTGTCCCGAATAAGCTCCTACGAGCAGTACTTC - TRBV2 - TRBJ2-7
CASSSLSQGRSYNEQFF TGTGCCAGCAGTTCCCTTAGCCAAGGGCGCTCCTACAATGAGCAGTTCTTC - TRBV28 - TRBJ2-1
CASSTSVAQQETQYF TGTGCCAGCAGCACATCTGTGGCCCAGCAAGAGACCCAGTACTTC - TRBV7-3 - TRBJ2-5
CASSHPDRNTEAFF TGTGCCAGCAGCCATCCGGACAGGAACACTGAAGCTTTCTTT - TRBV4-2 - TRBJ1-1
CASSASAEKLFF TGTGCCAGTAGCGCTTCGGCTGAAAAACTGTTTTTT - TRBV19 - TRBJ1-4
CASSIDLAGYQPQHF TGTGCCAGTAGTATAGATCTGGCAGGGTACCAGCCCCAGCATTTT - TRBV19 - TRBJ1-5
CASSPRASNEKLFF TGTGCCAGCAGCCCCCGGGCCTCTAATGAAAAACTGTTTTTT - TRBV14 - TRBJ1-4
CASREQGEDSPLHF TGCGCCAGCAGGGAACAGGGAGAGGATTCACCCCTCCACTTT - TRBV5-1 few TRBJ1-6
CASREDTSISGKLFF TGTGCCAGCAGAGAGGACACCTCGATTTCGGGAAAACTGTTTTTT - TRBV2 - TRBJ1-4
CASRGASGRYEQYF TGTGCCAGCCGCGGGGCGAGCGGCCGCTACGAGCAGTACTTC - TRBV6-1 - TRBJ2-7
CASSYSGGGDQYF TGTGCCAGCAGTTACTCGGGTGGAGGGGACCAGTACTTC - TRBV6-5 - TRBJ2-4
CASSLEGQSHQPQHF TGTGCCAGCAGCTTAGAAGGACAGAGTCATCAGCCCCAGCATTTT - TRBV7-2 once TRBJ1-5
CASSLPLGTEAFF TGTGCCAGCAGCTTACCCTTGGGCACTGAAGCTTTCTTT - TRBV7-9 - TRBJ1-1
CASRSGTGASPLHF TGTGCCAGCAGATCCGGGACAGGGGCTTCACCCCTCCACTTT TRBD1 TRBV6-5 few TRBJ1-6
CASSPGLAGGPNEQFF TGCGCCAGCAGCCCAGGACTAGCGGGAGGGCCCAATGAGCAGTTCTTC TRBD2 TRBV4-1 - TRBJ2-1
CASSTGTDPYEQYF TGTGCCAGCAGTACCGGGACAGATCCCTACGAGCAGTACTTC TRBD1 TRBV6-1 once TRBJ2-7
CASKPGVWNTEAFF TGTGCCAGCAAGCCGGGAGTTTGGAACACTGAAGCTTTCTTT - TRBV6-4 - TRBJ1-1
CASSIGPTGLSNQPQHF TGTGCCAGTAGTATAGGCCCGACAGGGTTGAGCAATCAGCCCCAGCATTTT TRBD1 TRBV19 - TRBJ1-5
CAWSPGDRVSPLHF TGTGCCTGGAGTCCTGGGGACAGGGTTTCACCCCTCCACTTT TRBD1 TRBV30 - TRBJ1-6